Below, one TCR beta chain is given with its context. No antigen is known for it. CDR1 is SGHRS and CDR2 is YFSETQ in the germline V gene. The CDR3 consists of 13 residues. This sample is drawn from a study of CXCR3-negative and CXCR3-positive naive CD8 T cells. Across the whole study: Summed over all libraries, TRB reads came to around 140 million, with about 1.5 +/- 0.3 million per library.

Broader study findings: TRB CDR3s were more hydrophobic in CXCR3-positive than in CXCR3-negative naive cells. Diversity ran similarly high across both naive subsets but far lower in memory CD8+ cells.

Cells that were CD45RO-CCR7+CD27+CD95- constituted naive CD8+ T cells. The study made its TRB cDNA libraries by 5' RACE, adding UMI labels. Using the 5' RACE reads, TCRdb records one entry per CDR3 protein without DNA. This repertoire includes over 70,000 distinct CDR3 sequences. This receptor was taken from a human donor in good health. Some clones in this sample may be carry-over from other donors' samples. The sample taken for sequencing was naive CXCR3- CD8+ T cells from blood. Subset defined: CD45RO-CCR7+CD27+CD95- naive CD8+ T cells lacking CXCR3 (TNR3-). This chain uses TRBV5-1 with TRBJ2-1. The CDR3 is CASSLVSYNEQFF.